What follows describes a single T cell receptor beta chain. The antigen is not known. Sequencing was performed with immunoSEQ multiplex PCR; in TCRdb, only in-frame clones are kept and a portion is missing. The table includes tens of thousands of clones, about 79% detected once. The data belong to a study of PD-1 blockade in classical Hodgkin lymphoma. The study, taken as a whole, reports: When nivolumab was started under 1 year after ASCT, patients were excluded. Before treatment, complete responders showed about the same diversity as newly diagnosed patients. In CD4+ cells, TCR diversity went up significantly by C4D1, but in CD8+ cells it did not. Possible causes of repertoire differences, disease activity or prior therapy, remain undefined.

The CDR3 contains 15 residues. Germline CDR1 reads SGDLS; CDR2 reads YYNGEE. Trimming stripped 1 base from V and 2 bases from J, with 11 bases between. All the patients suffered relapse after autologous stem cell transplantation, and brentuximab vedotin exposure differed. The chain couples TRBV9 to TRBJ2-3; D is uncertain. This TCR was sampled from a human donor with classical Hodgkin lymphoma. This material consisted of peripheral blood mononuclear cells (PBMCs), taken at baseline. Written as DNA, the CDR3 is TGTGCCAGCAGCGTAATTTCGTCCCACACAGATACGCAGTATTTT. Residues: CASSVISSHTDTQYF.